This is a list of T cell receptor beta chains from one sample in a study of T cell responses to AZD1222 COVID-19 vaccine. Using immunoSEQ multiplex PCR, the repertoire was profiled, and TCRdb retains in-frame clones only, with some absent. This sample carries 130,000 or so clones, about nine tenths of them seen once, and the ten largest clones take about 7%. The source material was peripheral blood, sampled on day 0 of AZD1222 vaccination. The source of these receptors is an adult in good health. Each CDR3 is given with its conserved first and last residue. Fields, in order: D gene, J gene, V gene, clone size, CDR3 protein, CDR3 DNA. D genes are given only for firm matches. A clone size is listed for some rows: how often the clone was seen (once, few, many), or a class if it is expanded.

-,TRBJ2-7,TRBV9,-,CASSVAWETGVYEQYF,TGTGCCAGCAGCGTAGCTTGGGAGACTGGGGTTTACGAGCAGTACTTC
-,TRBJ2-5,TRBV7-8,-,CASSLARRTRRETQYF,TGTGCCAGCAGCTTAGCCCGAAGGACACGGCGGGAGACCCAGTACTTC
-,TRBJ2-1,TRBV28,-,CASSLAGTYNEQFF,TGTGCCAGCAGTTTAGCGGGAACCTACAATGAGCAGTTCTTC
-,TRBJ2-7,TRBV23-1,few,CASWRGGTNRYEQYF,TGCGCCAGCTGGAGGGGAGGGACAAACCGATACGAGCAGTACTTC
-,TRBJ1-1,TRBV25-1,-,CASTGIGNTEAFF,TGTGCCAGCACAGGGATTGGGAACACTGAAGCTTTCTTT
-,TRBJ1-1,TRBV6-2/TRBV6-3,-,CASSSPGLNTEAFF,TGTGCCAGCAGTTCCCCGGGGTTGAACACTGAAGCTTTCTTT
-,TRBJ2-5,TRBV6-5,-,CASSFGGTQYF,TGTGCCAGCAGCTTTGGGGGGACCCAGTACTTC
-,TRBJ1-2,TRBV3-1/TRBV3-2,-,CASSPGRANYGYTF,TGTGCCAGCAGCCCCGGACGGGCAAACTATGGCTACACCTTC
TRBD2,TRBJ2-1,TRBV27,-,CASSPGLANNEQFF,TGTGCCAGCAGTCCCGGACTAGCGAACAATGAGCAGTTCTTC
-,TRBJ2-4,TRBV5-1,once,CASSLGGLGNIQYF,TGCGCCAGCAGCTTGGGGGGGCTTGGAAACATTCAGTACTTC
TRBD2,TRBJ2-7,TRBV11-2,-,CASSLVASGRASEQYF,TGTGCCAGCAGCTTAGTGGCTAGCGGGAGGGCCTCCGAGCAGTACTTC
-,TRBJ2-1,TRBV7-3,-,CASSLQGRAREQFF,TGTGCCAGCAGCTTACAAGGACGCGCGAGGGAGCAGTTCTTC
TRBD2,TRBJ2-1,TRBV27,-,CASIAGGAYNEQFF,TGTGCCAGCATTGCGGGAGGAGCCTACAATGAGCAGTTCTTC
-,TRBJ1-5,TRBV6-4,-,CASSKRVGENSQPQHF,TGTGCCAGCAGTAAACGGGTAGGGGAAAATAGTCAGCCCCAGCATTTT
TRBD1,TRBJ2-7,TRBV10-3,-,CAIRSTGNYYEQYF,TGTGCCATCAGGTCGACAGGGAATTACTACGAGCAGTACTTC
-,TRBJ2-7,TRBV24-1,-,CATSDPDGYEQYF,TGTGCCACCAGTGACCCGGACGGCTACGAGCAGTACTTC
-,TRBJ2-3,TRBV9,once,CASSVGGLRTDTQYF,TGTGCCAGCAGCGTAGGGGGACTTCGCACAGATACGCAGTATTTT
TRBD2,TRBJ2-1,TRBV7-2,-,CASSLDLAGFYNEQFF,TGTGCCAGCAGCTTAGATCTAGCGGGGTTCTACAATGAGCAGTTCTTC
-,TRBJ2-7,TRBV7-6,-,CASSPLGGLRYEQYF,TGTGCCAGCAGCCCCCTCGGGGGGCTGAGGTACGAGCAGTACTTC
-,TRBJ1-6,TRBV2,-,CAIQRSTMRNSPLHF,TGTGCCATCCAACGGTCCACGATGAGGAATTCACCCCTCCACTTT
TRBD2,TRBJ2-3,TRBV4-1,-,CASSQTSGKADTQYF,TGCGCCAGCAGCCAAACTAGCGGGAAGGCAGATACGCAGTATTTT
TRBD2,TRBJ2-7,TRBV6-5,-,CASSQLAGTYEQYF,TGTGCCAGCAGCCAACTAGCGGGGACCTACGAGCAGTACTTC
-,TRBJ2-1,TRBV6-5,-,CASSRELEQFF,TGTGCCAGCAGTCGCGAGCTAGAGCAGTTCTTC
TRBD1,TRBJ2-7,TRBV28,few,CATTGTGRWEQYF,TGTGCCACCACGGGGACAGGGCGGTGGGAGCAGTACTTC
-,TRBJ1-2,TRBV4-3,once,CASSQDGITNYGYTF,TGCGCCAGCAGCCAAGATGGAATTACAAACTATGGCTACACCTTC
-,TRBJ2-4,TRBV25-1,once,CASSEYTGREAKNIQYF,TGTGCCAGCAGTGAATATACGGGACGAGAAGCCAAAAACATTCAGTACTTC
-,TRBJ2-7,TRBV7-2,-,CASSPDRSSYEQYF,TGTGCCAGCAGCCCAGACAGGAGCTCCTACGAGCAGTACTTC